The following is a T cell receptor beta chain sequence with its context. Its antigen remains unidentified. No clone much larger than this one lies a single base away; base qualities are absent. The data were taken from a study of vaccination and CD4 T cells after COVID-19 (dated by TCRdb to between 2021 and 2024). As for the study more broadly: Convalescent patients had a positive SARS-CoV-2 result on nasal swab PCR, and of these patients, nine had mild disease and one had severe disease. The convalescent cohort comprised six males and four females, including two Hispanic individuals, seven Caucasians, two Asians and one multiracial person. Two doses of either the Pfizer-BioNTech BNT162b2 vaccine (n=8) or the Moderna mRNA-1273 vaccine (n=2) were administered to participants. Post-COVID blood samples from convalescent patients were collected a median of roughly 100 days after diagnosis, with a range of 35 to 161 days. The time from the second vaccine dose to post-vaccine blood sampling had a median of roughly 77 days and ranged from about 12 to 250 days. For stimulating the cultures, overlapping spike peptide pools were used, derived from SARS-CoV-2 as well as from the common cold coronaviruses HCoV-NL63, HCoV-OC43 and HCoV-229E. As controls, cultures received a CEFX viral epitope pool (the positive control), an HIV-1 Nef peptide pool (the negative control), or no peptide at all. In 10 COVID-19 convalescent patients and a few infection-naive healthy vaccine recipients, researchers compared the spike-specific CD4+ TCR repertoire from before mRNA vaccination with the repertoire from after.

The treatment or condition label for this specimen denotes: roughly ten-day PBMC culture with coronavirus spike peptide pools or control peptides (ViraFEST assay). The ViraFEST assay, used in the study, expanded antigen-specific T cells with peptide pools and then identified the expanded clonotypes through TCR sequencing. The convalescent patients' positive SARS-CoV-2 PCR tests were from March to December 2020, which was before the Alpha, Beta and Delta variants emerged in the United States. PBMCs were cultured at two million per well in IMDM supplemented with 5% human AB serum and around 9.5 IU/ml IL-2, with about 11 ug/ml peptide pools added. Half of the culture medium was replaced with fresh IL-2-containing medium on days 3 and 7. After 10 to 11 days of culture, CD4+ T cells were isolated by negative selection with the EasySep CD4+ T cell isolation kit. PBMCs were separated from whole blood using Ficoll-Paque Plus gradient centrifugation and then either used fresh or cryopreserved at -140C. In general, triplicate wells were set up for every culture condition.

Spanning cysteine to phenylalanine, the CDR3 consists of 14 amino acids. This entry keeps only the CDR3 DNA: 42 bases, framed from base 1. CDR1 and CDR2, looked up from the germline V gene, are MNHEY and SVGEGT. V loses 4 bases of germline sequence and J loses 0 bases, and the interval between the two ends is 7 bases. Library preparation used PCR. DNA from cultured CD4+ T cells underwent TCR sequencing with the Oncomine TCR Beta short-read assay at the Johns Hopkins FTIC core. The QIAamp micro DNA kit was used to extract genomic DNA from the cultured CD4+ T cells. Oncomine TCR Beta libraries from cultured CD4+ T cells were pooled using unique dual indexes and sequenced on an Illumina iSeq 100. Concerning the study's data processing: Non-productive sequences were removed, and CDR3s not starting with C, not ending with F or W, or shorter than 7 amino acids were discarded. Antigen-specific clonotypes were identified using the MANAFEST web application through comparison of peptide-stimulated wells with reference and other culture wells. For a clone to be called positive, the clone needed an FDR below 0.05, an odds ratio above 5, and a productive frequency above 0.1% in at least two of three replicate wells. A clonotype counted as cross-reactive if it showed significant expansion both in the SARS-CoV-2 spike wells and in at least one common cold coronavirus spike condition. CDR3 homology was assessed with Levenshtein distances (stringdist) and unrooted phylogenetic trees (ape) in R version 3.6.1. TCRdb handled the public reads itself, with Q25 trimming in fastp and clone calling in MiXCR, and kept productive beta chains. Each CDR3 protein gets just one entry, which takes the most common genes and DNA from the rows behind it. Here the V and J calls rest on TCRdb's processing, not on the authors' analysis. The sample profile shows 13,000 or so distinct CDR3 sequences; roughly 74% of them were found once. 31% of the sample belongs to the ten largest clones.

Beyond this particular receptor, the publication reports: The median number of SARS-CoV-2-reactive clonotypes rose from about 19 after infection to a few dozen after vaccination, but the change was not significant. Nearly all vaccine-specific clones in convalescent patients (304 of 307) were mono-reactive for SARS-CoV-2 spike rather than cross-reactive with common cold coronaviruses. Only a relatively small number of convalescent patients were included in the study, and early timepoints following natural infection were not analyzed. In convalescent patients, a median roughly 83% of post-vaccine SARS-CoV-2-reactive clones were detected only after vaccination, and vaccine-specific priming was suggested by this finding.

Recombination joined TRBV6-2 or TRBV6-3 with TRBJ1-5, with no D gene named confidently. The clonotype comes from a human donor who had recovered from COVID-19. The sample comprised CD4+ T cells from blood, cultured in vitro. The sequenced DNA: TGTGCCAGCAGTTTATATTCTAGCAATCAGCCCCAGCATTTT. This codes for CASSLYSSNQPQHF.